One and the same sample provided the 20 T cell receptor beta chains below, sequenced in a study of PD-L1 blockade in urothelial cancer. The repertoire was sequenced with immunoSEQ multiplex PCR; TCRdb's copy has only in-frame clones and lacks some. The data show 70,000 to 75,000 clones, about nine tenths seen once. This sample's time point: pretreatment peripheral blood. Sequenced material: PBMCs, taken around atezolizumab (anti-PD-L1) treatment. Receptors originate from a man between 65 and 85 years old with urothelial cancer.

The chain employs TRBV27 and TRBJ2-2; D is ambiguous. The germline V and J ends were trimmed by 2 bases and 0 bases, with 4 bases remaining between them. The CDR3 is 14 residues long. Per the germline V gene, CDR1 is MNHEY and CDR2 is SMNVEV (reference sequence). The CDR3 DNA follows: TGTGCCAGCAGTTTACTCGCGAACACCGGGGAGCTGTTTTTT. Translating gives CASSLLANTGELFF.

This chain uses TRBV10-2 with TRBJ2-7; 10 nucleotides match TRBD1. Germline-derived CDR1 and CDR2 are WSHSY and SAAADI. This CDR3 has 14 amino acids. Trimming at V came to 4 bases and at J to 6 bases, leaving 6 bases not matched to a gene. The CDR3 sequence is CASSGQGATGEQYF. Written as DNA, the CDR3 is TGCGCCAGCAGTGGACAGGGGGCGACAGGCGAGCAGTACTTC.

The V gene is TRBV11-3, the J gene TRBJ2-7; 7 bases match TRBD1. Per germline, CDR1 SGHNT and CDR2 YENEEA. The CDR3 covers 14 residues. V lost 1 base, J lost 4 bases, and 4 bases stayed unmatched. The CDR3 region has the DNA TGTGCCAGCAGCTTAGGCACACAGGGGTACGAGCAGTACTTC. Translating it yields CASSLGTQGYEQYF.

The J gene is TRBJ2-1, the V gene TRBV4-1; possibly TRBD1 for D (5 bases). Trimming removed 0 bases at V and 15 bases at J, with 15 bases between. CDR1 and CDR2 from the germline V gene are MGHRA and YSYEKL. This CDR3 contains 13 residues. The CDR3 DNA sequence: TGCGCCAGCAGCCAAGATTTTACAGGCCCCTCGTTCTTC. Translating gives CASSQDFTGPSFF.

About this clone itself: An end of the junction differs from the germline gene, which may be a read error. The chain employs TRBV5-8 and TRBJ2-7, with 11 nucleotides matching TRBD1. This CDR3 region has 15 residues. Germline lookup yields CDR1 SGHTS and CDR2 YDEGEE. The chain's CDR3 is CASRLGTGGSYEQYF. The CDR3 region has the DNA TGTGCCAGCAGGTTGGGGACAGGGGGATCCTACGAGCAGTACTTC.

The chain uses TRBV5-1 and TRBJ2-5, with 12 positions matching TRBD2. Germline V CDR1 and CDR2: SGHRS, YFSETQ. This CDR3 has 16 residues. V was clipped by 2 bases and J by 2 bases; unmatched bases: 4. CDR3 DNA sequence: TGCGCCAGCAGCTTTACGACTAGCGGGAGACAAGAGACCCAGTACTTC. Translated, it gives CASSFTTSGRQETQYF.

This clone was recorded only once. The chain couples TRBV2 to TRBJ1-2; 7 bases are shared with TRBD1. Germline V gene data show CDR1 as SNHLY and CDR2 as FYNNEI. V shed 4 bases, J shed 6 bases, and the junction held 5 bases outside the gene matches. The CDR3 runs 13 residues. CDR3 in DNA: TGTGCCAGCAGTGGCACAGGGGTGAATGGCTACACCTTC. Amino acids: CASSGTGVNGYTF.

The CDR3 loop is CASSDTPGQGSGYTF. CDR3 coding DNA: TGTGCCAGCAGTGACACTCCGGGACAGGGGTCCGGCTACACCTTC. The chain links TRBV6-4 to TRBJ1-2; the match to TRBD1 covers 10 bases. Per germline, CDR1 MRHNA and CDR2 SNTAGT. This CDR3 is 15 amino acids long. V shed 2 bases and J 8 bases; nucleotides not matched to a gene: 8.

This chain uses TRBV5-1 with TRBJ2-2, with no clear D. From germline, CDR1 is SGHRS and CDR2 YFSETQ. The CDR3 has 14 residues. Trimming removed 0 bases from V and 6 bases from J, with 9 bases in between. The CDR3 is CASSLAYNSGELFF. In nucleotides, the CDR3 is TGCGCCAGCAGCTTGGCCTATAACTCCGGGGAGCTGTTTTTT.

This sequence joins TRBV11-2 and TRBJ2-7; unclear D gene. V lost 5 bases to trimming and J lost 8 bases, with 19 bases between them. The CDR3 contains 14 residues. CDR1 SGHAT and CDR2 FQNNGV come from the germline V gene. The CDR3 region is CASSAGSSEMQQYF. Here the CDR3 DNA reads TGTGCCAGCAGCGCCGGGTCGAGCGAGATGCAGCAGTACTTC.

The chain combines TRBV9 with TRBJ1-2, with TRBD1 matching 9 bases. Trimming cost V 0 bases and J 5 bases; bases outside gene matches: 14. Germline CDR1 SGDLS, CDR2 YYNGEE. The CDR3 has 18 residues. CDR3 DNA: TGTGCCAGCAGCGTAGCTTCATCAGGGATGACAGGGGGGTATGGCTACACCTTC. Its protein is CASSVASSGMTGGYGYTF.

In this sample, this clone turned up a few times. The chain recombines TRBV5-6 with TRBJ1-1; D remains unclear. CDR1 is SGHDT, CDR2 YYEEEE, per germline. This CDR3 is built from 16 residues. The germline V and J ends were trimmed by 1 base and 1 base, with 14 bases remaining between them. The CDR3 bases are TGTGCCAGCAGCTTGTACGGGGTTAGGGCGAACACTGAAGCTTTCTTT. This translates into CASSLYGVRANTEAFF.

CDR3 sequence (DNA): TGCGCCAGCAGCTTGGGGACAAGGGGGTCCAATGAGCAGTTCTTC. Residues: CASSLGTRGSNEQFF. The rearrangement links TRBV5-1 to TRBJ2-1, with D possibly TRBD1 on 6 matching bases. The CDR3 extends over 15 amino acids. The germline V gene encodes CDR1 SGHRS and CDR2 YFSETQ. Trimming took 0 bases from V and 6 from J, leaving 13 bases between them.

About this clone: Different DNA sequences within this sample yield the same CDR3. The chain couples TRBV11-1 to TRBJ1-2; D is perhaps TRBD1 (6 bases). Trimming pared 5 bases from V and 5 bases from J, leaving 9 bases between. The CDR3 runs to 12 residues. Germline values: CDR1 SGHAT, CDR2 FQDESV (reference sequence). CDR3 sequence (DNA): TGTGCCAGCAGCCAAACAGGGTATGGCTACACCTTC. It codes for CASSQTGYGYTF.

The rearrangement uses TRBV28 and TRBJ1-1; D may be TRBD1 (5 bases). Trimming pared 7 bases from V and 1 base from J, leaving 19 bases between. Germline CDR1 MDHEN, CDR2 SYDVKM. This CDR3 has 16 residues. The CDR3 loop is CASTPRGSSPNTEAFF. Here the CDR3 DNA reads TGTGCCAGCACCCCCCGGGGGTCTAGCCCGAACACTGAAGCTTTCTTT. Full variable domain (missing parts from reference TRBV28 and TRBJ1-1): DVKVTQSSRYLVKRTGEKVFLECVQDMDHENMFWYRQDPGLGLRLIYFSYDVKMKEKGDIPEGYSVSREKKERFSLILESASTNQTSMYLCASTPRGSSPNTEAFFGQGTRLTVV.

The chain carries TRBV27 and TRBJ2-7; TRBD2 matches 11 bases. Germline V gene data show CDR1 as MNHEY and CDR2 as SMNVEV (reference sequence). V lost 5 bases and J lost 2; bases outside the gene matches: 5. There are 15 residues in the CDR3. The CDR3 loop reads CASSPLAGGTYEQYF. The CDR3 nucleotides are TGTGCCAGCAGTCCATTAGCGGGAGGGACCTACGAGCAGTACTTC.

The chain carries TRBV6-6 and TRBJ1-2; 7 nucleotides agree with TRBD1. This CDR3 comprises 15 residues. CDR1 MNHNY and CDR2 SVGAGI come from the germline V gene (reference sequence). Trimming took 2 bases from V and 8 from J; bases not matched to a gene: 11. CDR3 DNA sequence: TGTGCCAGCAGTTACCAGGACAGGCTAATTTTAGGCTACACCTTC. This translates into CASSYQDRLILGYTF.

V is TRBV19 and J is TRBJ2-7; possibly TRBD2 for D (5 bases). Trimming stripped 7 bases from V and 6 bases from J, with 19 bases between. The CDR3 is made up of 14 amino acids. Looked up from germline, CDR1 is LNHDA and CDR2 is SQIVND (reference sequence). The CDR3 DNA is TGTGCCAGTACCCTAGCAAGGGAAGGGTCCGAGCAGTACTTC. Its translation is CASTLAREGSEQYF.

The chain uses TRBV28 and TRBJ2-1; 10 bases match TRBD2. This CDR3 is built from 16 residues. After removal of 6 bases from V and 7 bases from J, the junction contained 12 bases not matched to a gene. The germline CDR1 and CDR2 sequences are MDHEN and SYDVKM. CDR3 region: CASSLTRGTSVNEQFF. The DNA for the CDR3 is TGTGCCAGCAGCCTAACTCGTGGGACTAGCGTGAATGAGCAGTTCTTC.

V usage is TRBV27 and J usage is TRBJ2-5; 9 bases are shared with TRBD2. This CDR3 region has 15 residues. J gave up 6 bases and V 3 bases, and 8 bases lay outside the gene matches. Germline CDR1 is MNHEY and CDR2 is SMNVEV (reference sequence). The CDR3 here is CASSFSGSVGKTQYF. As DNA, the CDR3 is TGTGCCAGCAGTTTTAGCGGGAGCGTGGGAAAGACCCAGTACTTC.